This passage covers 28 T cell receptor beta chains from one sample sequenced in a study of T cell repertoires in cytomegalovirus infection. The antigens these receptors bind are not known. TCRdb re-derived calls from the reads in MiXCR, one entry per CDR3 protein. This table holds a few hundred thousand distinct CDR3 sequences, approximately 22% found once. Sequenced here: cultured PBMCs, sampled from culture after CMV antigen stimulation. The receptors originated from a human donor in good health (CMV status not recorded). Some clones in this sample may be carry-over from other donors' samples.

J is TRBJ1-4 and V is TRBV19; D perhaps matches TRBD1 (6 bases). Trimming removed 0 bases at V and 6 bases at J, with 11 bases between. The CDR3 totals 15 residues. From germline, CDR1 is LNHDA and CDR2 SQIVND (reference sequence). CDR3 sequence (DNA): TGTGCCAGTAGTATAGACGGGGGGCGTGATGAAAAACTGTTTTTT. Its translation is CASSIDGGRDEKLFF.

This chain links TRBV5-8 with TRBJ1-2, with unresolved D. CDR3 length: 14 residues. The V gene lost 4 bases and the J gene lost 5 bases, with 15 bases spanning the gap. CDR1 and CDR2 (germline): SGHTS, YDEGEE. For the CDR3, the DNA is TGTGCCAGCAGCCCGGGTTTCGGGGTGTATGGCTACACCTTC. This encodes CASSPGFGVYGYTF.

This clonotype was counted ten times or more. The rearrangement links TRBV12-3 or TRBV12-4 to TRBJ1-2; tentatively, D is TRBD1 (5 bases). The CDR3 extends over 15 amino acids. Trimming left V 6 bases short and J 1 base short, with 15 bases between. CDR3 nucleotides: TGTGCCAGCAGCCCGGGACGGACTCTTAACTATGGCTACACCTTC. Amino acids: CASSPGRTLNYGYTF.

This sequence joins TRBV20-1 and TRBJ1-5; 7 bases are shared with TRBD1. The CDR3 loop spans 14 amino acids. Germline V gene data show CDR1 as DFQATT and CDR2 as SNEGSKA (reference sequence). Trimming at V came to 6 bases and at J to 4 bases, leaving 9 bases not matched to a gene. CDR3 sequence reads: CSAKTGTSNQPQHF. CDR3 coding DNA: TGCAGTGCCAAGACAGGGACCAGTAATCAGCCCCAGCATTTT.

This clonotype was recorded a few times. The V call is TRBV6-2 or TRBV6-3, the J call TRBJ2-1; 13 nucleotides align to TRBD2. CDR1 and CDR2 from the germline V gene are MNHEY and SVGEGT. V lost 7 bases, J lost 0 bases, and 9 bases stayed unmatched. This CDR3 has 18 amino acids. This CDR3 is CASNPGLAGPRSYNEQFF. Written as DNA, the CDR3 is TGTGCCAGCAATCCGGGACTAGCGGGACCACGCTCCTACAATGAGCAGTTCTTC.

This clonotype was seen more than once but under ten times. The J gene is TRBJ2-1, the V gene TRBV5-4, with D unresolved. Per germline, CDR1 SGHNT and CDR2 YYREEE (reference sequence). This CDR3 comprises 13 residues. V was trimmed by 4 bases and J by 7 bases, leaving 12 bases between them. The CDR3 coding sequence is TGTGCCAGCAGCCCGGCGACTCCTAATGAGCAGTTCTTC. This codes for CASSPATPNEQFF.

This clonotype has a handful of counts. This chain links TRBV6-1 with TRBJ1-2, with D possibly being TRBD1 (6 bases). Germline V gene lookup returns CDR1 MNHNS and CDR2 SASEGT. The V end was cut by 6 bases, the J end by 0 bases, with 17 bases between. The CDR3 loop spans 16 amino acids. The CDR3 here is CASRTGGGLANYGYTF. In DNA, the CDR3 is TGTGCCAGCAGAACGGGAGGGGGTTTAGCTAACTATGGCTACACCTTC.

A few counts support this clonotype. The chain couples TRBV7-2 to TRBJ2-1, with TRBD1 as a possible D gene (5 bases). The CDR3 is made up of 16 amino acids. V lost 3 bases and J lost 2, with 14 bases in between. Germline values: CDR1 SGHTA, CDR2 FQGNSA. CDR3 coding DNA: TGTGCCAGCAGCTTTTTTGAAGGGGCCACCTACAATGAGCAGTTCTTC. Its protein product is CASSFFEGATYNEQFF.

The V and J genes are TRBV12-3 or TRBV12-4 and TRBJ2-7; the match to TRBD1 covers 7 bases. This CDR3 contains 13 residues. After removal of 5 bases from V and 3 bases from J, the junction contained 4 bases not matched to a gene. CDR3 DNA sequence: TGTGCCAGCAGTACCGGGACAGACTACGAGCAGTACTTC. This encodes CASSTGTDYEQYF.

This clonotype was detected many times. The chain is built from TRBV12-3 or TRBV12-4 and TRBJ1-1; D gene ambiguous. The CDR3 runs 15 residues. V was pared by 5 bases and J by 1 base, with 14 bases between. This CDR3 is CASSHGRLPNTEAFF. DNA of the CDR3: TGTGCCAGCAGTCACGGGAGGTTACCGAACACTGAAGCTTTCTTT.

This CDR3 reads CASSLTGREEKLFF. The CDR3 DNA is TGCGCCAGCAGCTTGACAGGTCGGGAAGAAAAACTGTTTTTT. The V gene is TRBV5-1, the J gene TRBJ1-4; perhaps TRBD1 as D (5 bases). Between the trimmed V and J ends, which lost 1 base and 8 bases, there was a span of 12 bases. Germline V gene data show CDR1 as SGHRS and CDR2 as YFSETQ. CDR3 length: 14 residues.

The sample holds many counts of this clonotype. V gene TRBV28 combines with J gene TRBJ1-1; D may be TRBD1 (5 bases). The CDR3 runs 15 residues. Germline-derived CDR1 and CDR2 are MDHEN and SYDVKM. The V end was cut by 4 bases, the J end by 6 bases, with 18 bases between. CDR3 loop: CASSSYTTRVPEAFF. CDR3 in DNA: TGTGCCAGCAGTTCCTATACCACCAGGGTCCCTGAAGCTTTCTTT.

This clonotype was seen at least ten times. The V call is TRBV7-8, the J call TRBJ2-1; possible D gene TRBD2, 6 bases. CDR1 and CDR2 from the germline V gene are SGHVS and FQNEAQ. Trimming pared 7 bases from V and 1 base from J, leaving 23 bases between. CDR3 length: 18 residues. This CDR3 reads CASIPVDIGRGSYNEQFF. The CDR3 DNA is TGTGCCAGCATTCCAGTGGATATCGGGAGAGGATCCTACAATGAGCAGTTCTTC.

The chain combines TRBV5-4 with TRBJ2-7, with 7 bases aligning to TRBD2. Trimming cost V 3 bases and J 2 bases; bases outside gene matches: 5. The CDR3 is 14 residues long. Germline CDR1 is SGHNT and CDR2 is YYREEE (reference sequence). In DNA form, the CDR3 reads TGTGCCAGCAGCTGGAGCGGGAACCCCTACGAGCAGTACTTC. Its protein is CASSWSGNPYEQYF.

This clonotype showed up just a few times. The V call is TRBV7-9, the J call TRBJ2-2; D may be TRBD2 (5 bases). This CDR3 contains 16 residues. Germline values: CDR1 SEHNR, CDR2 FQNEAQ (reference sequence). V lost 1 base and J 5 bases, leaving 14 bases between the germline ends. This chain's CDR3 is CASSLVVGGWTGELFF. Written as DNA, the CDR3 is TGTGCCAGCAGCTTAGTTGTCGGCGGGTGGACCGGGGAGCTGTTTTTT.

V is TRBV6-6 and J is TRBJ1-1; D unclear. In germline, CDR1 is MNHNY, CDR2 SVGAGI (reference sequence). The V and J ends lost 4 bases and 4 bases respectively, with 13 bases between them. The CDR3 sequence is 14 residues long. The CDR3 reads CASSLRAESTEAFF. Here the CDR3 DNA reads TGTGCCAGCAGTTTGCGGGCAGAAAGCACTGAAGCTTTCTTT.

The sample holds a few counts of this clonotype. The V and J genes are TRBV11-3 and TRBJ2-7, with 11 bases that match TRBD2. The CDR3 totals 15 residues. The V gene's germline CDR1 is SGHNT and CDR2 YENEEA. The ends lost 3 bases at V and 3 bases at J; junction bases unmatched: 4. CDR3 nucleotides: TGTGCCAGCAGCTTGACTAGCGGGACGATCTACGAGCAGTACGTC. Amino acid sequence: CASSLTSGTIYEQYV.

The sample holds many counts of this clonotype. The chain carries TRBV7-3 and TRBJ1-6, with D perhaps TRBD1 (6 bases). In germline, CDR1 is SGHTA, CDR2 FQGTGA. The CDR3 spans 15 residues. With 3 bases removed from V and 7 bases from J, the gap between germline ends came to 13 bases. CDR3 sequence: CASSLARGYNSPLHF. The DNA for the CDR3 is TGTGCCAGCAGCTTGGCCAGGGGCTACAATTCACCCCTCCACTTT. Looking up the rest from reference TRBV7-3 and TRBJ1-6 gives the full variable domain: GAGVSQTPSNKVTEKGKYVELRCDPISGHTALYWYRQSLGQGPEFLIYFQGTGAADDSGLPNDRFFAVRPEGSVSTLKIQRTERGDSAVYLCASSLARGYNSPLHFGNGTRLTVT.

This clonotype was recorded many times. The chain couples TRBV6-2 or TRBV6-3 to TRBJ2-5, with D maybe TRBD2 (5 bases). The CDR3 covers 13 residues. V shed 5 bases and J shed 2 bases, with 9 bases lying between them. The germline CDR1 and CDR2 sequences are MNHEY and SVGEGT. CDR3: CASSQREQETQYF. The CDR3 nucleotides are TGTGCCAGCAGTCAGAGGGAGCAAGAGACCCAGTACTTC.

The chain links TRBV24-1 to TRBJ2-1; tentatively, D is TRBD2 (5 bases). Germline-derived CDR1 and CDR2 are KGHDR and SFDVKD. The CDR3 is 12 amino acids. Trimming pared 4 bases from V and 7 bases from J, leaving 7 bases between. The CDR3 here is CATSDPGNEQFF. The CDR3 coding sequence is TGTGCCACCAGTGACCCGGGAAATGAGCAGTTCTTC.

This chain links TRBV7-9 with TRBJ1-4, with D unclear. Deletions cut 1 base from V and 7 bases from J, with 10 bases between. The CDR3 is made up of 14 amino acids. CDR1 and CDR2 from the germline V gene are SEHNR and FQNEAQ (reference sequence). The CDR3 nucleotides are TGTGCCAGCAGCTTAGTCGGTACGGGTGAAAAACTGTTTTTT. Translation: CASSLVGTGEKLFF.

There are a few counts of this clonotype. The genes are TRBV10-2 and TRBJ2-3; D perhaps matches TRBD2 (6 bases). Looked up from germline, CDR1 is WSHSY and CDR2 is SAAADI. CDR3 size: 13 residues. CDR3 nucleotide sequence: TGCGCTACGACTAGTCCGATCACAGATACGCAGTATTTT. This gives the protein CATTSPITDTQYF.

This chain connects TRBV18 to TRBJ1-5; D is unclear. Germline V gene data show CDR1 as KGHSH and CDR2 as LQKENI. The CDR3 length is 16 residues. Trimming removed 3 bases at V and 2 bases at J, with 14 bases between. CDR3 protein: CASSPLSSGGNQPQHF. The CDR3, as DNA: TGTGCCAGCTCACCTCTCTCTTCTGGCGGCAATCAGCCCCAGCATTTT.

This clonotype has just a few counts. The CDR3 nucleotides read TGTGCCAGCAGTCCACTCCTTCAGAGCGGCTACACCTTC. Translating it yields CASSPLLQSGYTF. The chain is built from TRBV12-3 or TRBV12-4 and TRBJ1-2, with unresolved D. V lost 5 bases, J lost 8 bases, and 15 bases lay in between. The CDR3 runs to 13 residues.

This clonotype came up a few times. The chain uses TRBV12-3 or TRBV12-4 and TRBJ2-4; 9 nucleotides agree with TRBD2. The CDR3 runs 14 residues. V dropped 3 bases and J dropped 8; count of bases not matched to a gene: 5. CDR3 sequence reads: CASSFAGGFDIQYF. The CDR3 nucleotides are TGTGCCAGCAGTTTTGCGGGGGGGTTTGACATTCAGTACTTC.

The sample holds many counts of this clonotype. The chain joins TRBV29-1 to TRBJ1-1; the D is unclear. The CDR3 is 14 residues long. Between the trimmed V and J ends, which lost 0 bases and 1 base, there was a span of 9 bases. Germline CDR1 and CDR2: SQVTM and ANQGSEA. CDR3 region: CSVEDFEGNTEAFF. The CDR3 region has the DNA TGCAGCGTTGAAGATTTTGAGGGGAACACTGAAGCTTTCTTT.

J is TRBJ1-2 and V is TRBV20-1; 9 bases align to TRBD1. Germline CDR1 DFQATT, CDR2 SNEGSKA (reference sequence). The CDR3 has 14 amino acids. J lost 8 bases, V lost 1 base, and 8 bases had no gene match. The CDR3 coding sequence is TGCAGTGCTAGAGGGCGACAGGGGGTGCGGGGCTACACCTTC. Its protein is CSARGRQGVRGYTF.

The chain combines TRBV11-2 with TRBJ1-1; D gene uncertain. The ends were cut back, 3 bases at V and 4 bases at J, with 12 bases in the middle. The V gene's germline CDR1 is SGHAT and CDR2 FQNNGV. The CDR3 length is 14 residues. The CDR3 DNA reads as TGTGCCAGCAGCTTTCCCTCAGGACCCACTGAAGCTTTCTTT. It specifies CASSFPSGPTEAFF.